This TCR beta chain was profiled in a study of STAT5B mutations in CD4+ large granular lymphocyte leukemia. TCRdb's table, derived via immunoSEQ multiplex PCR, lists solely in-frame clones and lacks some. Of more than 45,000 clones in the sample, about three quarters were seen once. This clone appeared a few times. Its antigen is unidentified. Germline loops: CDR1 MNHEY, CDR2 SVGAGI. V lost 7 bases, J lost 10 bases, and 11 bases stayed unmatched. The CDR3 is 15 amino acids. The study's findings and limits: No patients shared main leukemic clonotypes, though roughly 27% appeared at low frequency elsewhere. 8/27 top patient clones versus 2/35 control clones were TRBV06-family. The CD4+ versus CD8+ T-LGLL clonality difference may reflect limited sample size. Without putative leukemic clones, patient CD4-sorted repertoires remained more clonal than healthy CD4+ repertoires.

V usage is TRBV6-5 and J usage is TRBJ1-6; 9 bases are a match to TRBD1. The origin of this receptor is a human donor in good health. Sequencing input: CD4+ T cells from blood buffy coats. The CDR3 nucleotides are TGTGCCAGCACTCAGGGGACAGGGCGGGAATCACCCCTCCACTTT. It specifies CASTQGTGRESPLHF.